Listed below are T cell receptor beta chains from one sample, sequenced in a study of T cells in Graves' hyperthyroidism and ophthalmopathy. One entry per CDR3 protein, called by TCRdb with MiXCR from the multiplex PCR reads. The sample yields 490,000 or so distinct CDR3 sequences, roughly 45% seen once. Sequencing input: peripheral blood or thyroid tissue (not recorded which). These TCRs come from an adult woman with Graves' disease, either hyperthyroidism or ophthalmopathy (not recorded which). Both conserved end residues are part of each CDR3. Each record gives: D gene, J gene, V gene, clone size, CDR3 protein, CDR3 DNA. A D gene is named only where the DNA matches it firmly. Clone size is stated in some rows and not others, as once, few, many or a class when expanded.

>NA|TRBJ1-6|TRBV6-5|few
CASSLFLGSTDNSPLHF
TGTGCCAGCAGTTTATTCTTAGGCAGCACGGATAATTCACCCCTCCACTTT
>NA|TRBJ1-5|TRBV9|many
CASSVGGEALPQHF
TGTGCCAGCAGCGTAGGGGGTGAAGCGCTGCCCCAGCATTTT
>NA|TRBJ1-1|TRBV15|many
CATSREQGEAFF
TGTGCCACCAGCAGAGAGCAGGGCGAAGCTTTCTTT
>TRBD2|TRBJ2-7|TRBV20-1|NA
CSARDKPGLRVGEQYF
TGCAGTGCCAGAGACAAACCGGGACTAAGGGTTGGGGAGCAGTACTTC
>NA|TRBJ1-2|TRBV6-5|many
CASRGRIYGYTF
TGTGCCAGCAGAGGACGGATATATGGCTACACCTTC
>NA|TRBJ1-5|TRBV6-1|many
CASSMGGGNQPQHF
TGTGCCAGCAGTATGGGGGGGGGCAATCAGCCCCAGCATTTT
>TRBD1|TRBJ1-6|TRBV2|few
CASSRQGDNSPLHF
TGTGCCAGCAGCCGACAGGGGGATAATTCACCCCTCCACTTT
>NA|TRBJ2-6|TRBV2|few
CASSVGRGASGANVLTF
TGTGCCAGCAGTGTTGGTCGGGGGGCTTCTGGGGCCAACGTCCTGACTTTC
>NA|TRBJ2-7|TRBV7-8|NA
CASSSRTAQPQQYF
TGTGCCAGCAGTTCCCGGACGGCTCAGCCCCAGCAGTACTTC
>NA|TRBJ2-2|TRBV2|NA
CASSPLPGQNTGELFF
TGTGCCAGCAGTCCCTTACCGGGACAGAACACCGGGGAGCTGTTTTTT
>TRBD1|TRBJ2-7|TRBV10-3|many
CAIRFTGAFVEQYF
TGTGCCATCAGATTTACAGGGGCTTTTGTCGAGCAGTACTTC
>TRBD1|TRBJ2-1|TRBV7-9|NA
CASSLGPLGQGIGEQFF
TGTGCCAGCAGCTTAGGTCCATTGGGACAGGGGATAGGTGAGCAGTTCTTC
>TRBD2|TRBJ2-3|TRBV7-2|few
CASSRTGTSGGVTDTQYF
TGTGCCAGCAGCCGGACCGGGACTAGCGGGGGGGTCACAGATACGCAGTATTTT
>TRBD2|TRBJ2-7|TRBV5-5|few
CASSLVLGGLADSEQYF
TGTGCCAGCAGCTTGGTCCTCGGGGGACTAGCGGACAGCGAGCAGTACTTC
>NA|TRBJ2-7|TRBV25-1|NA
CASSELSGAKDYEQYF
TGTGCCAGCAGTGAATTGTCAGGGGCGAAAGACTACGAGCAGTACTTC
>NA|TRBJ1-2|TRBV19|NA
CASSMQGTNYGYTF
TGTGCCAGTAGTATGCAGGGGACGAACTATGGCTACACCTTC
>TRBD2|TRBJ2-6|TRBV20-1|NA
CSGSSSGSSGANVLTF
TGCAGTGGTTCGTCTAGCGGGAGCTCTGGGGCCAACGTCCTGACTTTC
>NA|TRBJ1-2|TRBV2|many
CASILSVGYTF
TGTGCCAGCATTCTTTCTGTTGGCTACACCTTC
>TRBD1|TRBJ1-2|TRBV5-1|NA
CATRGVTGDDGYTF
TGCGCCACTCGAGGGGTCACAGGGGACGATGGCTACACCTTC
>NA|TRBJ1-6|TRBV7-3|few
CASSLTNNSPLHF
TGTGCCAGCAGCTTGACCAATAATTCACCCCTCCACTTT
>NA|TRBJ2-7|TRBV15|NA
CATSREGASSYEQYF
TGTGCCACCAGCAGAGAGGGGGCTTCTTCGTACGAGCAGTACTTC
>TRBD1|TRBJ1-2|TRBV15|few
CATSRPGQEGYTF
TGTGCCACCAGCAGGCCGGGACAGGAGGGCTACACCTTC
>NA|TRBJ1-4|TRBV11-2|NA
CASSLVMMGREEKLFF
TGTGCCAGCAGCTTAGTTATGATGGGCAGGGAGGAAAAACTGTTTTTT
>NA|TRBJ1-1|TRBV20-1|once
CSARDVRDYPREAFF
TGCAGTGCTAGAGATGTCAGGGACTACCCCCGCGAAGCTTTCTTT
>TRBD1|TRBJ1-5|TRBV24-1|NA
CATSDHTGVGNQPQHF
TGTGCCACCAGTGATCATACAGGGGTTGGCAATCAGCCCCAGCATTTT
>NA|TRBJ2-7|TRBV7-6|many
CASSLGIRYEQYF
TGTGCCAGCAGCTTAGGGATCAGATACGAGCAGTACTTC
>NA|TRBJ1-1|TRBV29-1|few
CSVESAGLPDTEAFF
TGCAGCGTTGAGTCAGCAGGTCTCCCCGACACTGAAGCTTTCTTT
>TRBD1|TRBJ1-4|TRBV5-1|NA
CASSSSGTGNEKLFF
TGCGCCAGCAGCTCCTCCGGGACAGGGAATGAAAAACTGTTTTTT
>NA|TRBJ1-2|TRBV7-9|NA
CASSDGGVRQDGYTF
TGTGCCAGCAGCGACGGAGGGGTGCGGCAGGATGGCTACACCTTC
>NA|TRBJ1-5|TRBV20-1|NA
CSARHQETQHF
TGCAGTGCTAGGCACCAAGAGACCCAGCATTTT
>NA|TRBJ2-7|TRBV6-5|NA
CASSEWRSAYEQYF
TGTGCCAGCAGTGAATGGAGGTCCGCCTACGAGCAGTACTTC
>NA|TRBJ1-6|TRBV2|NA
CATRGDNSYNSPLHF
TGTGCCACCAGAGGGGATAACTCCTATAATTCACCCCTCCACTTT
>NA|TRBJ2-7|TRBV29-1|many
CSVVLPSYEQYF
TGCAGCGTTGTACTACCCTCCTACGAGCAGTACTTC
>NA|TRBJ1-2|TRBV14|many
CASSGRTAYSYGYTF
TGTGCCAGCAGCGGTCGGACCGCGTACTCCTATGGCTACACCTTC
>NA|TRBJ1-5|TRBV6-2/TRBV6-3|many
CASSYEYSNQPQHF
TGTGCCAGCAGTTACGAATATAGCAATCAGCCCCAGCATTTT
>NA|TRBJ1-5|TRBV10-3|NA
CAIGSGYSNQPQHF
TGTGCCATCGGCTCAGGCTATAGCAATCAGCCCCAGCATTTT
>NA|TRBJ2-7|TRBV7-3|many
CASSLNGGLSYEQYF
TGTGCCAGCAGCTTAAACGGGGGCCTGTCCTACGAGCAGTACTTC
>TRBD2|TRBJ2-2|TRBV5-1|NA
CASSWRGGADTGELFF
TGCGCCAGCAGCTGGCGGGGGGGAGCGGACACCGGGGAGCTGTTTTTT
>TRBD1|TRBJ2-7|TRBV2|NA
CASRGTGQQYF
TGTGCCAGCAGGGGGACAGGGCAACAGTACTTC
>NA|TRBJ2-6|TRBV29-1|NA
CSVRTGAGAGANVLTF
TGCAGCGTAAGGACAGGAGCGGGCGCTGGGGCCAACGTCCTGACTTTC
>NA|TRBJ1-2|TRBV16|NA
CASSQSNFRVGKGYTF
TGTGCCAGCAGCCAATCCAATTTCAGGGTGGGGAAAGGCTACACCTTC